This TCR beta chain was sequenced during a study of T cells in localized non-small cell lung cancer. Findings of the study overall: Across samples, adjacent lung featured a median roughly 50 of the top 100 tumor clones.

This clone was detected once. Antigen specificity is unknown. TCRdb keeps only in-frame clones here, not all; method: immunoSEQ multiplex PCR. The sample shows around 43,000 clones, approximately 86% of them seen only once. This CDR3 region has 22 residues. V was clipped by 3 bases and J by 0 bases; unmatched bases: 23. The germline CDR1 and CDR2 sequences are SNHLY and FYNNEI. This TCR was recovered from a man between 18 and 55 years old with stage I lung adenocarcinoma. Specimen: peripheral blood, collected before any cancer treatment. The rearrangement joins TRBV2 to TRBJ2-3, with TRBD1 matching 8 bases. CDR3 DNA sequence: TGTGCCAGCAGTGACCCCACCGCCCAAGACCTGGACAGGGAGTCTAGCACAGATACGCAGTATTTT. This translates into CASSDPTAQDLDRESSTDTQYF. The variable domain in full, with the rest retrieved from reference TRBV2 and TRBJ2-3, is EPEVTQTPSHQVTQMGQEVILRCVPISNHLYFYWYRQILGQKVEFLVSFYNNEISEKSEIFDDQFSVERPDGSNFTLKIRSTKLEDSAMYFCASSDPTAQDLDRESSTDTQYFGPGTRLTVL.